Here is one TCR beta chain with its context. The entry originates in a study of blood T cell repertoires in COVID-19. In the study overall: The cDNA or gDNA used as material had been derived from T cells, B-cell-depleted T cells, or PBMCs.

V lost 4 bases to trimming and J lost 4 bases, with 20 bases between them. The CDR3 is 17 amino acids. Germline V gene data show CDR1 as LGHDT and CDR2 as YNNKEL (reference sequence). Per the study methods: Amplification from reference gene primers served as the basis for estimated nucleated cell counts. The table came from immunoSEQ multiplex PCR; TCRdb's copy has only in-frame clones and leaves some out. V and J calls and clone size are copied from that table; D and trimming were computed from the DNA. In the table there are about 120,000 clones, 55% to 70% of which are singletons. Sequenced material: peripheral blood. The sequence was obtained from a woman in her seventies with acute or convalescent COVID-19. The chain uses TRBV3-1 (or the pseudogene TRBV3-2) and TRBJ2-1; D is uncertain. Here the CDR3 DNA reads TGTGCCAGCAGCCCCAGACCCAACGGGTCTGTTTACAATGAGCAGTTCTTC. Protein sequence: CASSPRPNGSVYNEQFF.